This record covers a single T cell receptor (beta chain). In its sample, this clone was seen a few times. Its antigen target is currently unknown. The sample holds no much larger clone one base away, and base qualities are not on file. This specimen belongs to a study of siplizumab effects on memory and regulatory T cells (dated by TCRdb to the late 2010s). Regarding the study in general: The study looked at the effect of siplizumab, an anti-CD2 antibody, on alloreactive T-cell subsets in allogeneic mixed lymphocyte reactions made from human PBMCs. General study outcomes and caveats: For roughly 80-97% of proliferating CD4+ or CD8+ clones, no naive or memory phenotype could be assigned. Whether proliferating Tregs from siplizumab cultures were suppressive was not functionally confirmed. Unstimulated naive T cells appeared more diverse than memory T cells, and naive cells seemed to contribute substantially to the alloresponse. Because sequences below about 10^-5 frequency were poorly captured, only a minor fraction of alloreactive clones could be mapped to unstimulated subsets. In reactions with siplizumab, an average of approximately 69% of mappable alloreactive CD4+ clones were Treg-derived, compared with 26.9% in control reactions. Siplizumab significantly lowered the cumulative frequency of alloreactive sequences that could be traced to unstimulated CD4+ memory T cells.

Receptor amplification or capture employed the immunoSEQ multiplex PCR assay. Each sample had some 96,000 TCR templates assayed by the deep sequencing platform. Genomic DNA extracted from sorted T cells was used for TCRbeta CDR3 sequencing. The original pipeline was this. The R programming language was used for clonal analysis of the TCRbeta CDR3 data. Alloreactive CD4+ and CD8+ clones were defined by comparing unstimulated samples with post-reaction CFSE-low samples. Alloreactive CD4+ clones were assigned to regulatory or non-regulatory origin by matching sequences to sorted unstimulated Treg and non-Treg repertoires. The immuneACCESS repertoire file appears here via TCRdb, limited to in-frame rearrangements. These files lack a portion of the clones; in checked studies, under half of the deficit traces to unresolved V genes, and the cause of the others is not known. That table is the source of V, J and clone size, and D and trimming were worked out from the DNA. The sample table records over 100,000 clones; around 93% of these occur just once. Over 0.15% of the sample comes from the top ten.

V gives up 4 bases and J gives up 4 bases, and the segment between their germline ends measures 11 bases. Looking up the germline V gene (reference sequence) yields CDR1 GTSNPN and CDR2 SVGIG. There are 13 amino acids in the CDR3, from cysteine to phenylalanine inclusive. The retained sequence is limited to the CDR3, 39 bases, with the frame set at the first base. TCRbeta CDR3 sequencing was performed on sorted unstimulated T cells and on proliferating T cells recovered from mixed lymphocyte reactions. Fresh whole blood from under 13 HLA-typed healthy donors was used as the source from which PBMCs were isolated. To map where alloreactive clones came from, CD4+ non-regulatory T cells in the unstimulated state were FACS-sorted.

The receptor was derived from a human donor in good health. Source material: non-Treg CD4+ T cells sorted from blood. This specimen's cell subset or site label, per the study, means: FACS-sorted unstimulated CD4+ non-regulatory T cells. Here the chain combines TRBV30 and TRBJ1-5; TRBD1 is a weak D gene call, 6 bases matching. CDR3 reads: CAWTSQGNQPQHF. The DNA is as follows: TGTGCCTGGACGTCCCAGGGGAATCAGCCCCAGCATTTT.